There are a few counts of the clone carrying this TCR beta chain. The CDR3 is 15 residues long. The germline gives CDR1 SQVTM, CDR2 ANQGSEA. Trimming removed 1 base from V and 10 bases from J, with 22 bases in between. The entry originates in a study of T cell changes during pregnancy in multiple sclerosis. The table came from immunoSEQ multiplex PCR; TCRdb's copy has only in-frame clones and leaves some out. This table holds some 40,000 clones, around nine tenths found once. This clonotype was sampled from a female donor with multiple sclerosis, enrolled in a pregnancy study. Specimen: CD4+ T cells from peripheral blood mononuclear cells, collected in the first trimester of pregnancy. This chain links TRBV29-1 with TRBJ2-5; D is perhaps TRBD1 (7 bases). The CDR3 loop is CSVEVRQGLGIIQYF. The CDR3 nucleotides read TGCAGCGTTGAAGTTCGACAGGGACTGGGAATAATCCAGTACTTC. Full variable domain (missing parts from reference TRBV29-1 and TRBJ2-5): SAVISQKPSRDICQRGTSLTIQCQVDSQVTMMFWYRQQPGQSLTLIATANQGSEATYESGFVIDKFPISRPNLTFSTLTVSNMSPEDSSIYLCSVEVRQGLGIIQYFGPGTRLLVL.